These 27 T cell receptor beta chains originate from one sample sequenced in a study of cytomegalovirus exposure and HLA in healthy donors. Primers: 60 Vbeta forward and 13 Jbeta reverse. TCRdb keeps only in-frame clones here, not all; method: immunoSEQ multiplex PCR. The repertoire holds about 150,000 clones, with approximately 80% as singletons. Sequencing was performed on PBMCs. These receptors originate from a man in his thirties or forties in good health and CMV-seropositive.

The V gene is TRBV28, the J gene TRBJ1-1, with 7 positions matching TRBD1. The CDR3 has 15 residues. The germline CDR1 and CDR2 sequences are MDHEN and SYDVKM. Germline trimming cut 3 bases from V and 6 bases from J; bases unmatched to any gene: 10. In DNA form, the CDR3 reads TGTGCCAGCAGTTTCCCCCAGGGGGGCGGCTCTGAAGCTTTCTTT. Its translation is CASSFPQGGGSEAFF.

V and J are TRBV10-3 and TRBJ2-3; tentative D call: TRBD2 (5 bases). The germline V gene has CDR1 ENHRY and CDR2 SYGVKD. V was shortened by 0 bases and J by 2 bases, with 12 bases between the two germline ends. This CDR3 comprises 16 residues. The CDR3 region has the DNA TGTGCCATCAGTGAGTCTGATCGGGGTATCACAGATACGCAGTATTTT. This gives the protein CAISESDRGITDTQYF.

The CDR3 DNA reads as TGCAGCGTCGAGTTGGGCCTAACTAATGAAAAACTGTTTTTT. Protein sequence: CSVELGLTNEKLFF. The chain is built from TRBV29-1 and TRBJ1-4, with D unresolved. Trimming stripped 6 bases from V and 1 base from J, with 12 bases between. The CDR3 spans 14 residues. Germline V CDR1 and CDR2: SQVTM, ANQGSEA.

The table lists this clone with a few counts. The J gene is TRBJ2-7, the V gene TRBV6-5; 9 bases match TRBD2. The V and J ends lost 6 bases and 3 bases, in that order; junction bases with no gene match: 6. CDR1 is MNHEY and CDR2 is SVGAGI in the germline V gene. The CDR3 length is 14 residues. CDR3 loop: CASSMTSGYYEQYF. The CDR3 DNA follows: TGTGCCAGCAGCATGACTAGCGGATACTACGAGCAGTACTTC.

The chain is built from TRBV2 and TRBJ1-5, with unresolved D. Trimming removed 6 bases from V and 1 base from J, with 10 bases in between. CDR1 is SNHLY and CDR2 is FYNNEI in the germline V gene. The CDR3 length is 14 residues. The CDR3 DNA sequence: TGTGCCAGCAGGGGGAGAGGGAGCAATCAGCCCCAGCATTTT. Translating gives CASRGRGSNQPQHF.

Written as DNA, the CDR3 is TGTGCCAGCAGTCCGGGACAGAGAACCATGAACACTGAAGCTTTCTTT. Its translation: CASSPGQRTMNTEAFF. The V and J genes are TRBV27 and TRBJ1-1; 7 nucleotides line up with TRBD1. The V gene's germline CDR1 is MNHEY and CDR2 SMNVEV (reference sequence). The CDR3 runs to 16 residues. The J segment lost 0 bases and the V segment lost 5 bases, leaving 9 bases of the junction unmatched.

The V gene is TRBV19, the J gene TRBJ2-1; D is unresolved. Germline CDR1 is LNHDA and CDR2 is SQIVND (reference sequence). The CDR3 contains 12 residues. V lost 4 bases, J lost 8 bases, and 9 bases lay in between. The CDR3 reads CASSNVRDEQFF. DNA of the CDR3: TGTGCCAGTAGTAATGTTAGAGATGAGCAGTTCTTC.

This clone has only one observation. The chain couples TRBV29-1 to TRBJ1-1; D unclear. V lost 5 bases and J lost 0, with 10 bases in between. Germline loops: CDR1 SQVTM, CDR2 ANQGSEA. CDR3 length: 13 amino acids. Here the CDR3 reads CSVTPDMNTEAFF. The CDR3 DNA reads as TGCAGCGTTACACCAGACATGAACACTGAAGCTTTCTTT. The whole variable domain, filled in from reference TRBV29-1 and TRBJ1-1, reads SAVISQKPSRDICQRGTSLTIQCQVDSQVTMMFWYRQQPGQSLTLIATANQGSEATYESGFVIDKFPISRPNLTFSTLTVSNMSPEDSSIYLCSVTPDMNTEAFFGQGTRLTVV.

The chain recombines TRBV18 with TRBJ1-4; a possible D gene is TRBD1 (5 bases). Germline V gene data show CDR1 as KGHSH and CDR2 as LQKENI. The V gene lost 2 bases and the J gene lost 8 bases, with 9 bases spanning the gap. CDR3 length: 13 residues. CDR3 in amino acids: CASSPGGKEKLFF. For the CDR3, the DNA is TGTGCCAGCTCACCAGGGGGGAAGGAAAAACTGTTTTTT.

A single count supports this clone. This chain uses TRBV7-3 with TRBJ2-1; the match to TRBD2 covers 8 bases. The CDR3 runs 15 residues. J was trimmed by 3 bases and V by 5 bases; bases with no gene match: 6. The germline V gene has CDR1 SGHTA and CDR2 FQGTGA. The CDR3 protein is CASSEGAGVYNEQFF. The CDR3 DNA follows: TGTGCCAGCAGCGAAGGAGCGGGAGTCTACAATGAGCAGTTCTTC. Full variable domain (outside the CDR3, taken from reference TRBV7-3 and TRBJ2-1): GAGVSQTPSNKVTEKGKYVELRCDPISGHTALYWYRQSLGQGPEFLIYFQGTGAADDSGLPNDRFFAVRPEGSVSTLKIQRTERGDSAVYLCASSEGAGVYNEQFFGPGTRLTVL.

The CDR3 bases are TGTGCCAGCAGCGTAGACCCTATCACAGATACGCAGTATTTT. This encodes CASSVDPITDTQYF. The chain is built from TRBV9 and TRBJ2-3; no firm D call. The CDR3 covers 14 residues. Germline-derived CDR1 and CDR2 are SGDLS and YYNGEE. V lost 0 bases, J lost 2 bases, and 7 bases lay in between.

This chain joins TRBV7-2 and TRBJ2-5; the D is unclear. V shed 5 bases and J shed 0 bases, with 10 bases lying between them. The CDR3 is 14 amino acids. Looked up from germline, CDR1 is SGHTA and CDR2 is FQGNSA. CDR3 residues: CASSPRRYQETQYF. CDR3 coding DNA: TGTGCCAGCAGCCCGCGGAGATACCAAGAGACCCAGTACTTC.

CDR3 coding DNA: TGTGCCAGCAGCCTTGGGACAGGCCAGCGTCAGCCCCAGCATTTT. Translated: CASSLGTGQRQPQHF. The J gene is TRBJ1-5, the V gene TRBV7-2; TRBD1 agrees at 8 bases. Germline CDR1 SGHTA, CDR2 FQGNSA. CDR3 size: 15 residues. V was clipped by 5 bases and J by 6 bases; unmatched bases: 9.

The V call is TRBV28, the J call TRBJ1-2, with 8 bases lining up with TRBD1. V gave up 8 bases and J gave up 8 bases; unmatched junction bases: 13. The CDR3 length is 14 residues. Germline values: CDR1 MDHEN, CDR2 SYDVKM. CDR3 nucleotide sequence: TGTGCCAGCGACAAAGGACAGGGAGGGCACGGCTACACCTTC. Residues: CASDKGQGGHGYTF.

The chain joins TRBV7-9 to TRBJ2-7; 7 bases match TRBD2. The CDR3 consists of 16 residues. Germline CDR1 is SEHNR and CDR2 is FQNEAQ (reference sequence). The V segment lost 5 bases and the J segment 0 bases; nucleotides outside the gene matches: 10. CDR3 DNA sequence: TGTGCCAGCAGCCCAGCGGGGATTAGCGGCTCCTACGAGCAGTACTTC. Amino acids: CASSPAGISGSYEQYF. Complete variable domain (other parts from reference TRBV7-9 and TRBJ2-7): DTGVSQNPRHKITKRGQNVTFRCDPISEHNRLYWYRQTLGQGPEFLTYFQNEAQLEKSRLLSDRFSAERPKGSFSTLEIQRTEQGDSAMYLCASSPAGISGSYEQYFGPGTRLTVT.

The chain combines TRBV5-1 with TRBJ2-5, with 9 nucleotides matching TRBD1. Per germline, CDR1 SGHRS and CDR2 YFSETQ. V was pared by 0 bases and J by 2 bases, with 14 bases of the junction left unmatched. This CDR3 is built from 19 residues. This chain's CDR3 is CASSLGHRDRVQGQETQYF. The CDR3 bases are TGCGCCAGCAGCTTGGGCCACCGGGACAGGGTTCAAGGGCAAGAGACCCAGTACTTC. Filled out from reference TRBV5-1 and TRBJ2-5, the complete variable domain reads KAGVTQTPRYLIKTRGQQVTLSCSPISGHRSVSWYQQTPGQGLQFLFEYFSETQRNKGNFPGRFSGRQFSNSRSEMNVSTLELGDSALYLCASSLGHRDRVQGQETQYFGPGTRLLVL.

The sample holds a few counts of this clone. The chain joins TRBV19 to TRBJ1-5; 7 bases line up with TRBD1. V trimming: 4 bases; J trimming: 2 bases; junction bases outside the gene matches: 11. The CDR3 sequence is 17 residues long. Germline loops: CDR1 LNHDA, CDR2 SQIVND (reference sequence). CDR3 sequence (DNA): TGTGCCAGTAGTACAGTACAACAGGGGTATGGCAATCAGCCCCAGCATTTT. It translates to CASSTVQQGYGNQPQHF.

The chain has TRBV6-4 and TRBJ2-3, with TRBD1 identical over 7 bases. Germline lookup yields CDR1 MRHNA and CDR2 SNTAGT. CDR3 length equals 13 residues. V lost 5 bases, J lost 5 bases, and 4 bases stayed unmatched. The CDR3 DNA follows: TGTGCCAGCAGTACTCGACAGGGAGATACGCAGTATTTT. It specifies CASSTRQGDTQYF.

This sequence joins TRBV7-9 and TRBJ2-7; D is possibly TRBD1 (6 bases). The length of the CDR3 is 16 residues. Germline-derived CDR1 and CDR2 are SEHNR and FQNEAQ (reference sequence). Trimming left V 5 bases short and J 0 bases short, with 17 bases between. The CDR3 loop reads CASSPPRDKSSYEQYF. DNA of the CDR3: TGTGCCAGCAGCCCCCCTCGGGACAAAAGCTCCTACGAGCAGTACTTC.

This rearrangement joins TRBV4-2 to TRBJ2-7; D is perhaps TRBD2 (6 bases). From germline, CDR1 is LGHNA and CDR2 YNFKEQ. The CDR3 is 15 amino acids. With 4 bases removed from V and 0 bases from J, the gap between germline ends came to 13 bases. The CDR3 loop reads CASSRQRASSYEQYF. The CDR3 DNA is TGTGCCAGCAGCCGACAGCGGGCAAGCTCCTACGAGCAGTACTTC.

This rearrangement joins TRBV5-1 to TRBJ2-2; 14 positions agree with TRBD2. The CDR3 runs to 20 residues. V lost 3 bases to trimming and J lost 3 bases; unmatched junction nucleotides: 13. Germline-derived CDR1 and CDR2 are SGHRS and YFSETQ. The CDR3 spells CASSSKQGLAGGSHTGELFF. The CDR3 nucleotides read TGCGCCAGCAGCTCTAAACAAGGACTAGCGGGAGGTTCTCACACCGGGGAGCTGTTTTTT.

This chain links TRBV27 with TRBJ2-7; D may be TRBD1 (5 bases). The CDR3 is 13 amino acids. Germline V gene data show CDR1 as MNHEY and CDR2 as SMNVEV (reference sequence). The V and J ends lost 3 bases and 1 base respectively, with 7 bases between them. The CDR3 DNA is TGTGCCAGCAGTTTCCAGGGTTCCTACGAGCAGTACTTC. Translation gives CASSFQGSYEQYF.

V usage is TRBV4-1 and J usage is TRBJ1-4, with a weak D call TRBD1 (5 bases). This CDR3 region has 19 residues. V was clipped by 2 bases and J by 4 bases, with 23 bases between them. CDR1 is MGHRA, CDR2 YSYEKL, per germline. For the CDR3, the DNA is TGCGCCAGCAGCCAACGCCTTTGGGGCAGAGAGAGAGATAATGAAAAACTGTTTTTT. Protein sequence: CASSQRLWGRERDNEKLFF.

The chain recombines TRBV1 with TRBJ2-3; the table's D call of TRBD1 was not tested on the DNA. TRBV1 corresponds to a pseudogene. The CDR3 consists of 21 residues. Here the CDR3 reads CTSSQENRGATAQGVVTRQYF. The CDR3 nucleotides are TGCACCAGCAGCCAAGAGAACAGGGGAGCTACTGCCCAGGGCGTTGTTACAAGGCAGTATTTT.

The chain employs TRBV18 and TRBJ1-1; unclear D gene. Trimming pared 4 bases from V and 4 bases from J, leaving 13 bases between. The germline V gene encodes CDR1 KGHSH and CDR2 LQKENI. This CDR3 is 14 amino acids long. CDR3 residues: CASSLTREGTEAFF. The CDR3 DNA is TGTGCCAGCTCACTCACTAGAGAGGGCACTGAAGCTTTCTTT.

J is TRBJ1-4 and V is TRBV4-1; no clear D gene. Germline V gene lookup returns CDR1 MGHRA and CDR2 YSYEKL. The V gene lost 0 bases and the J gene lost 0 bases, with 8 bases spanning the gap. The CDR3 extends over 16 amino acids. The CDR3 here is CASSQDAAATNEKLFF. In nucleotides, the CDR3 is TGCGCCAGCAGCCAAGATGCCGCGGCAACTAATGAAAAACTGTTTTTT.

This clone was recorded a few times. The V gene is TRBV6-1, the J gene TRBJ2-7; D perhaps matches TRBD1 (7 bases). V gave up 7 bases and J gave up 3 bases, with 19 bases separating them. The CDR3 runs to 15 residues. Germline V lookup: CDR1 MNHNS, CDR2 SASEGT. The CDR3 is CASIRGPGEGYEQYF. CDR3 bases: TGTGCCAGCATTAGGGGGCCGGGGGAAGGCTACGAGCAGTACTTC.